The rows below give T cell receptor beta chains drawn from one sample of a study of Ad26.COV2.S vaccination and SARS-CoV-2 variants. Assay used: immunoSEQ multiplex PCR; TCRdb lists only in-frame clones, some missing. The table lists tens of thousands of clones, 82% of them singletons. The sequences come from peripheral blood, collected after recovery from COVID-19. Every receptor here comes from a human donor who had recovered from COVID-19. CDR3s include the opening cysteine and the closing phenylalanine or tryptophan. D genes are given only for firm matches. Clone size, where shown, is once, few, many, or a class for clones that have expanded.

j_call clone_size cdr3_length v_call d_call cdr3_nt cdr3_aa
TRBJ2-5 - 21 TRBV10-3 TRBD2 TGTGCCATCAGAGAAGTTGCTTTAACCGGGACTAGCGGGAGTTGGGAAGAGACCCAGTACTTC CAIREVALTGTSGSWEETQYF
TRBJ2-7 - 14 TRBV28 - TGTGCCAGCAGTTTAATGCCCCAGGGAAGCGAGCAGTACTTC CASSLMPQGSEQYF
TRBJ2-2 few 16 TRBV4-2 - TGTGCCAGCAGCCAAGAGGTCAGGGTAGTGGCCGGGGAGCTGTTTTTT CASSQEVRVVAGELFF
TRBJ2-7 - 14 TRBV27 - TGTGCCAGCAGTTTATCTAAGCGGTCCTACGAGCAGTACTTC CASSLSKRSYEQYF
TRBJ2-1 - 13 TRBV7-2 - TGTGCCAGCAGCAGTCCTCACCACAATGAGCAGTTCTTC CASSSPHHNEQFF
TRBJ2-5 - 14 TRBV12-5 TRBD1 TGTGCTAGTGGTCCTCCGACAGGGGTAGAGACCCAGTACTTC CASGPPTGVETQYF
TRBJ1-1 - 15 TRBV6-2/TRBV6-3 - TGTGCCAGCAGTTACGGGCAGCACATGAACACTGAAGCTTTCTTT CASSYGQHMNTEAFF
TRBJ2-5 - 13 TRBV29-1 - TGCAGCGTTGCCTTGAGAGGGGGAGAGACCCAGTACTTC CSVALRGGETQYF
TRBJ1-1 - 12 TRBV7-2 - TGTGCCAGCAGCCCCGGACACACTGAAGCTTTCTTT CASSPGHTEAFF
TRBJ2-6 - 15 TRBV5-1 TRBD1 TGCGCCAGCAGCGCAGGGGGCGGCGGGGCCAACGTCCTGACTTTC CASSAGGGGANVLTF
TRBJ2-1 - 17 TRBV10-1 - TGCGCCAGCAGTGCCTGGAGCGGACGGGCTCCCAACAATGAGCAGTTCTTC CASSAWSGRAPNNEQFF
TRBJ1-2 - 15 TRBV6-5 TRBD1 TGTGCCAGCAGCACTACGGACAGGGGAGACTATGGCTACACCTTC CASSTTDRGDYGYTF
TRBJ2-2 - 18 TRBV7-3 TRBD1 TGTGCCAGCAGCACCCGACAGGGGCCCCCAGTGAACACCGGGGAGCTGTTTTTT CASSTRQGPPVNTGELFF
TRBJ2-1 once 17 TRBV3-1/TRBV3-2 TRBD2 TGTGCCAGCAGCCAAGGGGGGGCGGGAGGTTCCTACAATGAGCAGTTCTTC CASSQGGAGGSYNEQFF
TRBJ2-2 - 12 TRBV7-9 - TGTGCCAGCAGCGTAGCCTCCGGGGAGCTGTTTTTT CASSVASGELFF
TRBJ2-2 - 15 TRBV6-2/TRBV6-3 - TGTGCCAGCAGTTACGCGGGACATAACACCGGGGAGCTGTTTTTT CASSYAGHNTGELFF
TRBJ1-2 few 15 TRBV24-1 - TGTGCCACCAGTGATTTGCGGGGGGATCTCTCTGGCTACACCTTC CATSDLRGDLSGYTF
TRBJ2-1 - 15 TRBV11-3 TRBD2 TGTGCCAGCAGCGCCCGTTTGGGCGGGAGACTTGAGCAGTTCTTC CASSARLGGRLEQFF
TRBJ2-7 once 13 TRBV18 - TGTGCCAGCTCACCGGGGCAAACCTACGAGCAGTACTTC CASSPGQTYEQYF
TRBJ1-2 - 14 TRBV28 - TGTGCCAGCAGGAGGCAGAGCTTCAACTATGGCTACACCTTC CASRRQSFNYGYTF
TRBJ1-2 once 14 TRBV24-1 - TGTGCCACCAGTGACCCCGGACTTACCTATGGCTACACCTTC CATSDPGLTYGYTF
TRBJ1-2 - 13 TRBV27 TRBD1 TGTGCCAGCAGTCCCACAGGGGTGGTCGGCTACACCTTC CASSPTGVVGYTF
TRBJ1-5 few 15 TRBV28 - TGTGCCGCGGGGGTGGGGAGTGGAGGCAATCAGCCCCAGCATTTT CAAGVGSGGNQPQHF
TRBJ1-3 - 13 TRBV18 TRBD1 TGTGCCAGCTCACCCAACAGGGGTGACACCATATATTTT CASSPNRGDTIYF
TRBJ2-1 - 16 TRBV25-1 - TGTGCCAGCAGTGAATTGGGTCTTCCACCCTACAATGAGCAGTTCTTC CASSELGLPPYNEQFF
TRBJ2-3 once 17 TRBV13 - TGTGCCAGCAGCTTAGAGTCGGCGGGAATGAGCACAGATACGCAGTATTTT CASSLESAGMSTDTQYF
TRBJ1-5 - 13 TRBV6-5 - TGTGCCAGCCGCTCGACAGGTAATCAGCCCCAGCATTTT CASRSTGNQPQHF
TRBJ2-2 - 15 TRBV5-8 - TGTGCCAGCAGCTTGGAAGGCGCCCGGGCCGGGGAGCTGTTTTTT CASSLEGARAGELFF
TRBJ1-5 - 14 TRBV11-2 - TGTGCCAGCAGCCCTTGGTACAGCAATCAGCCCCAGCATTTT CASSPWYSNQPQHF
TRBJ1-1 - 15 TRBV19 - TGTGCCAGTAGTATAGGGTACAGGGTTCGAACTGAAGCTTTCTTT CASSIGYRVRTEAFF
TRBJ2-7 - 16 TRBV28 - TGTGCCAGCAGTTTTTTAGGAGATTTTCACTCCTACGAGCAGTACTTC CASSFLGDFHSYEQYF
TRBJ2-7 - 12 TRBV7-9 - TGTGCCAGCAGCTCGACCCGAGACGAGCAGTACTTC CASSSTRDEQYF
TRBJ1-3 - 19 TRBV9 TRBD1 TGTGCCAGCAGCGTATCTGGGACAGGGGGCTTTCTTGCTGGAAACACCATATATTTT CASSVSGTGGFLAGNTIYF
TRBJ2-2 - 14 TRBV9 TRBD1 TGTGCCAGCAGCGTCACAGGGGATACCGGGGAGCTGTTTTTT CASSVTGDTGELFF
TRBJ2-2 - 17 TRBV7-8 - TGTGCCAGCAGCTTAGGCTATCGAGGGGCGAACACCGGGGAGCTGTTTTTT CASSLGYRGANTGELFF
TRBJ2-1 - 16 TRBV5-4 TRBD2 TGTGCCAGCAGCTTGGATCTAGCGGGAGACGTTAATGAGCAGTTCTTC CASSLDLAGDVNEQFF
TRBJ2-2 - 15 TRBV7-6 TRBD1 TGTGCCAGCAGCCAAGGACAGGGCTACACCGGGGAGCTGTTTTTT CASSQGQGYTGELFF
TRBJ1-1 - 16 TRBV4-2 TRBD1 TGTGCCAGCAGCCGGGGACAGGGTAATTCCTACACTGAAGCTTTCTTT CASSRGQGNSYTEAFF
TRBJ2-5 - 13 TRBV9 - TGTGCCAGCAGCGTATCACCGGTCGAGACCCAGTACTTC CASSVSPVETQYF
TRBJ1-2 - 14 TRBV7-9 TRBD1 TGTGCCAGCAGCTTATGGGACAGGGAAGGTGGCTACACCTTC CASSLWDREGGYTF
TRBJ1-4 - 11 TRBV28 - TGTGCCAGCAGTTTGGGTGAAAAACTGTTTTTT CASSLGEKLFF